The clone carrying this TCR beta chain was picked up many times. The antigen remains unidentified. From the second PCR step, alpha and beta chains were amplified apart. After CD4 positive bead selection, the CD4-negative fraction gave CD8 T cells. Germline CDR1 is MNHNS and CDR2 is SASEGT. Losses at the gene ends were 3 bases for V and 7 bases for J; bases not matched to a gene: 14. This CDR3 is built from 17 residues. The beta constant-region primer was an equimolar mix of two oligonucleotides covering TRBC1 and TRBC2. An oligonucleotide with the SP2 primer and a 12-nucleotide UMI was ligated to the cDNA 3' end. TCRdb called the UMI-ligation and nested PCR reads again in MiXCR, with one record for every CDR3 protein. The sample carries tens of thousands of distinct CDR3 sequences, roughly 13% recorded once. The sample is drawn from a study of naive and memory T cell subsets. Study-level results: Gini index rose across naive, CM, EM and EMRA in CD4 and CD8.

The chain combines TRBV6-1 with TRBJ1-5; 8 bases agree with TRBD1. Sequencing used effector memory CD4+ T cells from blood. The sample's subset: effector memory, CD45RA- CD27-. This receptor was obtained from a human donor in good health. DNA for the CDR3: TGTGCCAGCAGTGACAGGCCGGTCAGGGGGCATGGGCAGCCCCAGCATTTT. Translated: CASSDRPVRGHGQPQHF.